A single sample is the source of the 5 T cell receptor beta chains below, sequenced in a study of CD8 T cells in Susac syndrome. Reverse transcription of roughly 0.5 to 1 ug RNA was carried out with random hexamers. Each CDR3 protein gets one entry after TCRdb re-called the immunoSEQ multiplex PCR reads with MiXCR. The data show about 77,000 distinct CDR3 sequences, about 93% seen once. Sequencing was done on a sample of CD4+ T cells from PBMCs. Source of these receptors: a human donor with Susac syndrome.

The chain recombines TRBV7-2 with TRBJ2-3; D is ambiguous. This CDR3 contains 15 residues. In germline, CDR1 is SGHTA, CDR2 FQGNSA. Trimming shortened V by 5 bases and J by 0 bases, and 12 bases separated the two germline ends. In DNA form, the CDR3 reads TGTGCCAGCAGCCTCGAGGCCAGGAGCACAGATACGCAGTATTTT. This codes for CASSLEARSTDTQYF.

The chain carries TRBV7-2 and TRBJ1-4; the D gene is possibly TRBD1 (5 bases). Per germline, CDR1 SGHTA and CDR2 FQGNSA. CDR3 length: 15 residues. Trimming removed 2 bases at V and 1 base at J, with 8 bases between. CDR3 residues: CASSLRGGTNEKLFF. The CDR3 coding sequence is TGTGCCAGCAGCTTACGGGGGGGAACTAATGAAAAACTGTTTTTT.

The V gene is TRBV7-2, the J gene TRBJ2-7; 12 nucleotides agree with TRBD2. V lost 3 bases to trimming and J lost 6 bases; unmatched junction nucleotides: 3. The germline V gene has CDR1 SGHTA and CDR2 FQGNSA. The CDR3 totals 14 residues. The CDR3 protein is CASSFATSGGEQYF. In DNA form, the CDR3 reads TGTGCCAGCAGCTTTGCGACTAGCGGGGGCGAGCAGTACTTC. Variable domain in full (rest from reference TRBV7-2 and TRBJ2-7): GAGVSQSPSNKVTEKGKDVELRCDPISGHTALYWYRQSLGQGLEFLIYFQGNSAPDKSGLPSDRFSAERTGGSVSTLTIQRTQQEDSAVYLCASSFATSGGEQYFGPGTRLTVT.

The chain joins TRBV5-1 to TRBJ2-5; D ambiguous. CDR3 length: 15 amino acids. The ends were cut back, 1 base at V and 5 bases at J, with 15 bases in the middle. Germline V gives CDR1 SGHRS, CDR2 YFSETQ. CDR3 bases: TGCGCCAGCAGCTTGAAGAGTGCCACCGGGGAGACCCAGTACTTC. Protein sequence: CASSLKSATGETQYF.

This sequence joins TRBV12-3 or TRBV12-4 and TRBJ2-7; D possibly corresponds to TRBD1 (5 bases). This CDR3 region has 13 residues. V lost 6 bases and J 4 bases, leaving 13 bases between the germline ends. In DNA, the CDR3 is TGTGCCAGCAGCCCCAGGGAACGGTACGAGCAGTACTTC. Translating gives CASSPRERYEQYF.